The rows below give T cell receptor beta chains drawn from one sample of a study of beta chain features in type 1 diabetes. The data were produced by immunoSEQ multiplex PCR, yet TCRdb's version contains in-frame clones alone and is incomplete. Of 160,000 or so clones in the sample, 7.5% to 9.5% were seen once. Specimen: central memory CD4+ T cells from blood. The source is a woman under 30 in good health. CDR3s include the opening cysteine and the closing phenylalanine or tryptophan. D genes are given only for firm matches. Size is stated for part of the rows, as once, few or many counts, or as a class when the clone is expanded.

>TRBJ2-7|NA|NA|TRBV2
CASSSFRYEQYF
TGTGCCAGCAGTTCCTTCAGGTACGAGCAGTACTTC
>TRBJ1-4|few|NA|TRBV2
CAGRTAGEKLFF
TGTGCCGGGAGGACGGCTGGTGAAAAACTGTTTTTT
>TRBJ1-2|once|TRBD1|TRBV9
CASSVGDRVSGYGYTF
TGTGCCAGCAGCGTAGGGGACAGGGTGAGCGGATATGGCTACACCTTC
>TRBJ1-4|NA|NA|TRBV7-3
CASSLRPTGINEKLFF
TGTGCCAGCAGCTTAAGGCCCACAGGGATTAATGAAAAACTGTTTTTT
>TRBJ2-1|few|TRBD2|TRBV18
CASSPGLAQINQFF
TGTGCCAGCTCACCTGGACTAGCCCAAATCAATCAGTTCTTC
>TRBJ2-3|NA|NA|TRBV28
CASSSPGVLSDTQYF
TGTGCCAGCAGTTCCCCGGGAGTGTTGTCAGATACGCAGTATTTT
>TRBJ2-3|NA|NA|TRBV14
CASSLNRQGGADTQYF
TGTGCCAGCAGCCTTAATCGACAGGGAGGAGCAGATACGCAGTATTTT
>TRBJ1-5|few|TRBD1|TRBV30
CAWSLSLQGAQPQHF
TGTGCCTGGAGTCTGTCCCTTCAGGGGGCTCAGCCCCAGCATTTT
>TRBJ2-3|few|TRBD2|TRBV11-2
CASSPRTSGSTDTQYF
TGTGCCAGCAGCCCTCGGACTAGCGGGAGCACAGATACGCAGTATTTT
>TRBJ2-5|NA|TRBD2|TRBV7-2
CASSRTSGGQETQYF
TGTGCCAGCAGCCGGACTAGCGGAGGGCAAGAGACCCAGTACTTC
>TRBJ2-3|few|NA|TRBV4-2
CASSRSLASGTDTQYF
TGTGCCAGCAGCCGGTCGTTGGCGAGCGGCACAGATACGCAGTATTTT
>TRBJ2-7|NA|TRBD1|TRBV18
CASSPRQGHEQYF
TGTGCCAGCTCACCGCGACAGGGTCACGAGCAGTACTTC
>TRBJ2-7|NA|NA|TRBV2
CASSGQWRNEQYF
TGTGCCAGCAGTGGTCAGTGGAGGAACGAGCAGTACTTC
>TRBJ1-5|NA|NA|TRBV6-5
CASKSGGAGQPQHF
TGTGCCAGCAAGAGCGGGGGGGCTGGACAGCCCCAGCATTTT
>TRBJ1-2|few|NA|TRBV25-1
CASSGGGAGANYGYTF
TGTGCCAGCAGTGGAGGAGGGGCCGGGGCCAACTATGGCTACACCTTC
>TRBJ2-5|NA|NA|TRBV2
CASSGRTSGIGETQYF
TGTGCCAGCAGTGGCAGAACGTCGGGGATCGGAGAGACCCAGTACTTC
>TRBJ1-1|NA|NA|TRBV19
CASSIKSRRDEAFF
TGTGCCAGTAGTATCAAGTCCCGAAGAGATGAAGCTTTCTTT
>TRBJ2-1|few|NA|TRBV2
CASIRQLIDEQFF
TGTGCCAGCATTAGACAGCTTATCGATGAGCAGTTCTTC
>TRBJ2-5|few|TRBD2|TRBV30
CAWSAGLASETQYF
TGTGCCTGGAGTGCGGGACTAGCGAGCGAGACCCAGTACTTC
>TRBJ2-1|few|TRBD1|TRBV18
CASSGQGAFDNEQFF
TGTGCCAGCTCCGGACAGGGGGCCTTTGACAATGAGCAGTTCTTC
>TRBJ1-1|NA|NA|TRBV2
CASSSDSNTEAFF
TGTGCCAGCAGCTCGGACAGTAACACTGAAGCTTTCTTT
>TRBJ1-2|few|TRBD1|TRBV7-9
CASSSRRDRGDYGYTF
TGTGCCAGCAGCTCTCGAAGGGACAGGGGAGACTATGGCTACACCTTC
>TRBJ2-3|NA|TRBD1|TRBV27
CASSLTGNNLLDTQYF
TGTGCCAGCAGTTTGACAGGGAATAATCTTTTGGATACGCAGTATTTT
>TRBJ1-5|few|NA|TRBV5-1
CARNSQPQHF
TGCGCCAGGAATAGTCAGCCCCAGCATTTT
>TRBJ1-1|few|NA|TRBV29-1
CSVLRTEAFF
TGCAGCGTGCTCCGGACTGAAGCTTTCTTT
>TRBJ1-5|NA|NA|TRBV2
CASSASRGGDQPQHF
TGTGCCAGCAGTGCCTCCCGGGGGGGCGACCAGCCCCAGCATTTT
>TRBJ1-6|NA|TRBD1|TRBV4-2
CASSQGQGVPGGYNSPLHF
TGTGCCAGCAGCCAAGGACAGGGGGTACCAGGGGGGTATAATTCACCCCTCCACTTT
>TRBJ2-2|few|NA|TRBV7-9
CASSFSSTGELFF
TGTGCCAGCAGCTTCTCTAGCACCGGGGAGCTGTTTTTT
>TRBJ1-1|few|NA|TRBV7-6
CASSLSTVNTEAFF
TGTGCCAGCAGCTTGTCGACAGTAAACACTGAAGCTTTCTTT